This is a list of T cell receptor beta chains from one sample in a study of blood T cell repertoires in COVID-19. The data were produced by immunoSEQ multiplex PCR, yet TCRdb's version contains in-frame clones alone and is incomplete. The repertoire includes 20,000 to 25,000 clones, about 89% of them detected once, and more than 6.5% sits in the top ten. Source material: peripheral blood. The receptors derive from a woman aged 55-70 years with active COVID-19. CDR3s include the opening cysteine and the closing phenylalanine or tryptophan. The D gene is left open where the match is weak. Size tells how often a clone was seen (once, few, many) or the class of an expanded clone, and some rows leave it out.

cdr3_aa cdr3_nt j_call d_call clone_size v_call
CASSLEFRNTEAFF TGTGCCAGCAGCTTAGAATTCCGGAACACTGAAGCTTTCTTT TRBJ1-1 NA NA TRBV7-8
CSVLVYEQYF TGCAGCGTTTTAGTCTACGAGCAGTACTTC TRBJ2-7 NA NA TRBV29-1
CASSTGTGGSYGYTF TGTGCCAGCAGTACAGGGACAGGGGGAAGCTATGGCTACACCTTC TRBJ1-2 TRBD1 once TRBV6-5
CASSRQGYTEAFF TGTGCCAGCAGTCGTCAGGGGTACACTGAAGCTTTCTTT TRBJ1-1 NA NA TRBV6-5
CASSETGWSPLHF TGTGCCAGCAGTGAAACAGGGTGGTCACCCCTCCACTTT TRBJ1-6 NA NA TRBV6-1
CASSGGSGDNSPLHF TGTGCCAGCAGCGGAGGATCCGGGGATAATTCACCCCTCCACTTT TRBJ1-6 NA few TRBV9
CASSEWGPGVPTDTQYF TGTGCCAGCAGTGAGTGGGGTCCGGGAGTCCCCACAGATACGCAGTATTTT TRBJ2-3 NA once TRBV2
CASRAGWIGYGYTF TGTGCCAGCAGGGCCGGGTGGATCGGCTATGGCTACACCTTC TRBJ1-2 NA NA TRBV2
CASSPPRGGSSYEQYF TGTGCCAGCTCACCACCACGTGGGGGGAGCTCCTACGAGCAGTACTTC TRBJ2-7 NA NA TRBV18
CASSLGGPVSSPLHF TGTGCCAGCAGCTTAGGCGGTCCCGTTTCCTCACCCCTCCACTTT TRBJ1-6 NA NA TRBV7-6
CASSDLATGELFF TGTGCCAGCTCGGACCTAGCGACCGGGGAGCTGTTTTTT TRBJ2-2 NA NA TRBV18
CASRETGVNEKLFF TGTGCCAGCAGGGAGACAGGAGTTAATGAAAAACTGTTTTTT TRBJ1-4 NA NA TRBV2
CASSLEGLARGYNEQFF TGCGCCAGCAGCTTGGAGGGACTCGCGAGGGGCTACAATGAGCAGTTCTTC TRBJ2-1 NA NA TRBV5-1
CASSEAGPEPYNEQFF TGTGCCAGCAGTGAAGCGGGGCCGGAGCCCTACAATGAGCAGTTCTTC TRBJ2-1 NA NA TRBV6-1
CASSEPGQIYEQYF TGTGCCAGCAGTGAACCGGGACAGATTTACGAGCAGTACTTC TRBJ2-7 TRBD1 NA TRBV6-1
CASSERRQPNSPLHF TGTGCCAGCAGTGAAAGGCGACAGCCCAATTCACCCCTCCACTTT TRBJ1-6 NA few TRBV2
CASRRDKGLAGGLDTDTQYF TGTGCCAGCAGGCGCGACAAAGGACTAGCGGGGGGCCTTGACACAGATACGCAGTATTTT TRBJ2-3 TRBD2 NA TRBV27
CASSVGLAGTGELFF TGCGCCAGCAGCGTCGGACTAGCGGGCACCGGGGAGCTGTTTTTT TRBJ2-2 TRBD2 NA TRBV5-1
CASTPRALAGVTNNEQFF TGTGCCAGTACCCCTCGGGCACTAGCGGGGGTAACCAACAATGAGCAGTTCTTC TRBJ2-1 TRBD2 NA TRBV19
CASSLTGTGGNEQFF TGTGCCAGCAGTCTTACCGGGACAGGGGGGAATGAGCAGTTCTTC TRBJ2-1 TRBD1 NA TRBV28
CASSPGSGVPTGELFF TGCGCCAGCAGCCCGGGTTCGGGGGTACCCACCGGGGAGCTGTTTTTT TRBJ2-2 NA few TRBV5-1
CASTPRPGTASNQPQHF TGCGCCAGCACCCCCCGCCCGGGGACAGCCAGCAATCAGCCCCAGCATTTT TRBJ1-5 TRBD1 few TRBV10-1
CASSRTKRTGETRFRLDTQYF TGTGCCAGCAGCCGCACCAAAAGGACAGGGGAGACTAGGTTTCGGCTGGATACGCAGTATTTT TRBJ2-3 TRBD1 NA TRBV14
CASSIGRGEKLFF TGTGCCAGTAGTATCGGGAGGGGTGAAAAACTGTTTTTT TRBJ1-4 NA NA TRBV19
CASSQDGSPRRETQYF TGTGCCAGCAGCCAAGATGGGTCTCCTCGCAGGGAGACCCAGTACTTC TRBJ2-5 NA NA TRBV3-1/TRBV3-2
CASSVGTGQPQHF TGTGCCAGCAGCGTAGGAACCGGGCAGCCCCAGCATTTT TRBJ1-5 NA NA TRBV9
CASSPGKSYTGELFF TGTGCCAGCTCCCCCGGGAAGTCATACACCGGGGAGCTGTTTTTT TRBJ2-2 NA NA TRBV11-2
CASSSGTEQFF TGTGCCAGCAGCTCCGGGACAGAGCAGTTCTTC TRBJ2-1 NA NA TRBV11-2
CASSSIQGYGYTF TGTGCCAGCAGTTCCATACAGGGTTACGGCTACACCTTC TRBJ1-2 NA NA TRBV12-3/TRBV12-4
CASRRDRETYEQYF TGTGCCAGCAGGCGGGACAGGGAGACCTACGAGCAGTACTTC TRBJ2-7 TRBD1 NA TRBV6-5
CASSPNLAGGINEQFF TGTGCCAGCAGCCCGAACCTAGCGGGGGGGATTAATGAGCAGTTCTTC TRBJ2-1 TRBD2 NA TRBV11-3
CASSSQGNTEAFF TGTGCCAGCAGCTCGCAGGGGAACACTGAAGCTTTCTTT TRBJ1-1 NA NA TRBV5-6
CASSNGQKNYEQYF TGTGCCAGTAGTAACGGACAGAAGAACTACGAGCAGTACTTC TRBJ2-7 NA NA TRBV19
CASRDRATNEKLFF TGTGCCAGTCGCGACAGGGCAACTAATGAAAAACTGTTTTTT TRBJ1-4 TRBD1 once TRBV19
CASSLDLRGLKVSYEQYF TGTGCCAGCAGCTTAGATCTTAGGGGACTGAAGGTTTCCTACGAGCAGTACTTC TRBJ2-7 NA NA TRBV11-2
CASSPYGTGFYGYTF TGTGCCAGCAGTCCGTACGGGACAGGGTTCTATGGCTACACCTTC TRBJ1-2 TRBD1 NA TRBV6-5
CASSTDMTAAYEQYF TGTGCCAGCAGTACCGACATGACAGCCGCCTACGAGCAGTACTTC TRBJ2-7 NA NA TRBV6-5
CASSEILTGALTGSGNTIYF TGCGCCAGCAGTGAAATTTTGACAGGGGCCCTCACTGGCTCTGGAAACACCATATATTTT TRBJ1-3 TRBD1 NA TRBV10-2
CASSSFYEQYF TGTGCCAGCAGCTCCTTCTACGAGCAGTACTTC TRBJ2-7 NA once TRBV5-5
CASSVIAGSTDTQYF TGTGCCAGCAGTGTAATAGCGGGGAGCACAGATACGCAGTATTTT TRBJ2-3 TRBD2 NA TRBV6-4
CASSTGVANYGYTF TGTGCCAGCAGCACAGGGGTAGCTAACTATGGCTACACCTTC TRBJ1-2 NA NA TRBV21-1
CASSREFKATNEKLFF TGTGCCAGTAGCCGGGAATTTAAGGCAACTAATGAAAAACTGTTTTTT TRBJ1-4 NA NA TRBV19
CASMANVNTEAFF TGTGCCAGCATGGCCAACGTGAACACTGAAGCTTTCTTT TRBJ1-1 NA NA TRBV2
CASSSLRDRPGEQYF TGTGCCAGCAGCTCCCTCAGGGACAGGCCTGGGGAGCAGTACTTC TRBJ2-7 TRBD1 NA TRBV7-2
CASSPRVSGNTIYF TGTGCCAGCAGCCCCAGGGTGTCTGGAAACACCATATATTTT TRBJ1-3 NA NA TRBV3-1/TRBV3-2
CASSEAGTGLRGYTF TGTGCCAGCAGTGAAGCGGGGACAGGGCTGCGCGGCTACACCTTC TRBJ1-2 TRBD1 few TRBV6-1
CSVDPLGTDTQYF TGCAGCGTGGATCCTCTAGGCACAGATACGCAGTATTTT TRBJ2-3 NA NA TRBV29-1
CASSYRTENTEAFF TGTGCCAGCAGTTACAGGACAGAGAACACTGAAGCTTTCTTT TRBJ1-1 NA NA TRBV6-5
CASRQGLNTEAFF TGTGCCAGCAGGCAGGGGCTGAACACTGAAGCTTTCTTT TRBJ1-1 NA NA TRBV6-6
CATAGGRYQPQHF TGTGCCACCGCAGGGGGTAGGTATCAGCCCCAGCATTTT TRBJ1-5 TRBD1 once TRBV19
CASSRTGGGGYGYTF TGTGCCAGCAGCAGAACAGGGGGGGGAGGCTATGGCTACACCTTC TRBJ1-2 TRBD1 NA TRBV5-4
CASSPDINTPYEQYF TGTGCCAGCTCACCCGACATAAATACACCCTACGAGCAGTACTTC TRBJ2-7 NA NA TRBV18
CASSVSGAEGNEQFF TGTGCCAGCAGTGTTAGCGGGGCGGAAGGCAATGAGCAGTTCTTC TRBJ2-1 TRBD2 few TRBV6-2/TRBV6-3